The clone carrying this TCR beta chain was found a few times. Its antigen is not identified. The sample comes from a study of response to subunit inactivated influenza vaccine. Study conclusions and caveats: Authors suggested each seasonal influenza vaccination recruits few new T cells.

TCRdb itself ran the RT-PCR reads through MiXCR, one entry per CDR3 protein. The sample records around 650,000 distinct CDR3 sequences, 15% to 19% being singletons. The germline V gene has CDR1 LGHNA and CDR2 YNFKEQ. The CDR3 has 19 residues. Trimming at V came to 0 bases and at J to 4 bases, leaving 11 bases not matched to a gene. V usage is TRBV4-2 and J usage is TRBJ2-3; TRBD1 agrees at 12 bases. This TCR derives from a man aged 45 to 65 who received an inactivated influenza vaccine. The sequencing here drew on PBMCs from blood, taken roughly 13 days after vaccination. DNA for the CDR3: TGTGCCAGCAGCCAAGATCCGAACTGGGACAGGGGGCACTCAGATACGCAGTATTTT. It is translated as CASSQDPNWDRGHSDTQYF.